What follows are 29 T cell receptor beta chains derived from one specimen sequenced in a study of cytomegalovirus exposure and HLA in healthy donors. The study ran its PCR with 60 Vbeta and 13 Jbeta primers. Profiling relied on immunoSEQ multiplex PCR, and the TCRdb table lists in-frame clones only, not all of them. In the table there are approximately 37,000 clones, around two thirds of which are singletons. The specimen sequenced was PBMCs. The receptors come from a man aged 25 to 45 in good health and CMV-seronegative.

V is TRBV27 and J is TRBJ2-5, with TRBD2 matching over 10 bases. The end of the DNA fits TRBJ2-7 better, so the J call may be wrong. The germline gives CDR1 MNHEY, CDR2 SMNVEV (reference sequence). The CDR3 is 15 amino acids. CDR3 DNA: TGTGCCAGCAGCCTCCTAGCGGGGGTCGGCTACGAGCAGTACTTC. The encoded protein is CASSLLAGVGYEQYF.

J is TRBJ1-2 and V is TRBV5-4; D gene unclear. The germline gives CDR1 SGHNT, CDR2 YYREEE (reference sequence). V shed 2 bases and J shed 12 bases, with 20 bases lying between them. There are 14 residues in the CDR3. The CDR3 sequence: CASSFSNRQSVNTF. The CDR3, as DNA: TGTGCCAGCAGCTTCAGTAATCGGCAGAGCGTGAACACCTTC.

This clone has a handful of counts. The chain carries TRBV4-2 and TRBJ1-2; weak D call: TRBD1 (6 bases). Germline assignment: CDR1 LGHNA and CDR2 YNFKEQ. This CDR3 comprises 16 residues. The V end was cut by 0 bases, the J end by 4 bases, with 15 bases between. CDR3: CASSQDSAGAGYGYTF. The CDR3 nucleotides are TGTGCCAGCAGCCAAGATAGTGCAGGGGCGGGCTATGGCTACACCTTC.

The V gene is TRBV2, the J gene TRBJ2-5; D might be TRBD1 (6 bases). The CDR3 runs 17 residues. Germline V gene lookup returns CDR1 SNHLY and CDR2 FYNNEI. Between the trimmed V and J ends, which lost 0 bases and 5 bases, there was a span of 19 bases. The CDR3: CASSEAGAVGRRETQYF. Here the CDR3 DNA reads TGTGCCAGCAGTGAAGCGGGGGCGGTAGGACGAAGGGAGACCCAGTACTTC. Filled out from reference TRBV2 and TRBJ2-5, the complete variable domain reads EPEVTQTPSHQVTQMGQEVILRCVPISNHLYFYWYRQILGQKVEFLVSFYNNEISEKSEIFDDQFSVERPDGSNFTLKIRSTKLEDSAMYFCASSEAGAVGRRETQYFGPGTRLLVL.

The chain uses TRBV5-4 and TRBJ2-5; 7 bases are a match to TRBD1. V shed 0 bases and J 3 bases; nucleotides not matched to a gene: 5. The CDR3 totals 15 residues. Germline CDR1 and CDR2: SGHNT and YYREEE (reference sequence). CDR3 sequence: CASSLEGASKETQYF. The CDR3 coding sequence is TGTGCCAGCAGCTTGGAGGGGGCCAGCAAAGAGACCCAGTACTTC.

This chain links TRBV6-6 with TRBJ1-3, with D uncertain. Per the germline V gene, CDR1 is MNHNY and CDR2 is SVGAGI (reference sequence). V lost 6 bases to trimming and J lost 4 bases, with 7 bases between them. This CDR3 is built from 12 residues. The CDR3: CASSPQGNTIYF. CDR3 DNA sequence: TGTGCCAGCAGCCCGCAGGGAAACACCATATATTTT.

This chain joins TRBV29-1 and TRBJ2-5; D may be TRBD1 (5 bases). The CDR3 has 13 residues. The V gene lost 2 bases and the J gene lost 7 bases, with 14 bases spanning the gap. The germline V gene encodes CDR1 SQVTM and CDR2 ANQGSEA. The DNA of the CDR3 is TGCAGCGTTGAAAGGGGTTATCCGGGGACCCAGTACTTC. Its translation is CSVERGYPGTQYF.

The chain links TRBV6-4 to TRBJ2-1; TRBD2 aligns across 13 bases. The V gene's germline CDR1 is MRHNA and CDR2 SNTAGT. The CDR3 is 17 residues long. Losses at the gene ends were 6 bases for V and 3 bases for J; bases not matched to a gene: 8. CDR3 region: CASSPRTSGGDYNEQFF. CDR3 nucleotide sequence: TGTGCCAGCAGCCCTAGGACTAGCGGGGGCGACTACAATGAGCAGTTCTTC.

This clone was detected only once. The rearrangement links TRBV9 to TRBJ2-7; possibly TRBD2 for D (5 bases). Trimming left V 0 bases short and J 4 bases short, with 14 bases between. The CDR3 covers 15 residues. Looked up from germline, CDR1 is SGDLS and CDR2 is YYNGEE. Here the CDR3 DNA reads TGTGCCAGCAGCGTAGACGCATATAGCGTGTACGAGCAGTACTTC. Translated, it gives CASSVDAYSVYEQYF.

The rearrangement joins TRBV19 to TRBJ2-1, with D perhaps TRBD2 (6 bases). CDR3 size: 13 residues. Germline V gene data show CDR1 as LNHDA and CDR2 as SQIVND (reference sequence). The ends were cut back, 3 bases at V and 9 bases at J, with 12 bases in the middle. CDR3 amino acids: CASSIDGRGEQFF. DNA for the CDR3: TGTGCCAGTAGTATTGACGGGAGAGGTGAGCAGTTCTTC.

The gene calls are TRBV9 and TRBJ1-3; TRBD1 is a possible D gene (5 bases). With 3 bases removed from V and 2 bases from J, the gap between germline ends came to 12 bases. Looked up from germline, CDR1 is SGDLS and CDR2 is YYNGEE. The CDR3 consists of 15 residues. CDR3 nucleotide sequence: TGTGCCAGCAGCGCCTCTGGGGCAGCTGGAAACACCATATATTTT. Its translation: CASSASGAAGNTIYF.

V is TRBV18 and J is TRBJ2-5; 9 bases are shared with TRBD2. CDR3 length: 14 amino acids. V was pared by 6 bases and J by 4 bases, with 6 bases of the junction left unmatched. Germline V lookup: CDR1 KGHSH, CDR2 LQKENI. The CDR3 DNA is TGTGCCAGCTCCCTACTAGCGGGCTCAGAGACCCAGTACTTC. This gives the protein CASSLLAGSETQYF.

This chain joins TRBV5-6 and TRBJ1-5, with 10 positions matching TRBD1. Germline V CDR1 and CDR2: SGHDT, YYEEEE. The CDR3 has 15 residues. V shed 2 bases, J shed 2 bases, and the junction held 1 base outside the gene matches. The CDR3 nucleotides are TGTGCCAGCAGCTTCGGGACAGGGGGCAATCAGCCCCAGCATTTT. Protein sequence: CASSFGTGGNQPQHF.

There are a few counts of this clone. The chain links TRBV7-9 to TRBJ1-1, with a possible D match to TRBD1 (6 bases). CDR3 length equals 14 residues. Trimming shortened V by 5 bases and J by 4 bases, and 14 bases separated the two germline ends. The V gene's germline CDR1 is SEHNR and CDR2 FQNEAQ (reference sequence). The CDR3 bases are TGTGCCAGCAGCCCTCAGTTAGGGGGCACTGAAGCTTTCTTT. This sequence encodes CASSPQLGGTEAFF.

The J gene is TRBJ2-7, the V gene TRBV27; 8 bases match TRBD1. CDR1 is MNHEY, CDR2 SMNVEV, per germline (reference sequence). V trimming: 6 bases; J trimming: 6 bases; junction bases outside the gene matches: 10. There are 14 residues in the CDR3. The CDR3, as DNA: TGTGCCAGCAGGGCAGGGACAGGTCGGTCCGAGCAGTACTTC. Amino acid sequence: CASRAGTGRSEQYF.

Here the CDR3 reads CASSLVKGDKGLARESSYNEQFF. The CDR3 nucleotides read TGCGCCAGCAGCTTGGTTAAGGGTGACAAGGGCCTAGCGAGAGAAAGCTCCTACAATGAGCAGTTCTTC. The chain carries TRBV5-1 and TRBJ2-1; maybe TRBD2 (6 bases). The CDR3 is made up of 23 amino acids. Germline V gene lookup returns CDR1 SGHRS and CDR2 YFSETQ. Trimming took 0 bases from V and 0 from J, leaving 31 bases between them.

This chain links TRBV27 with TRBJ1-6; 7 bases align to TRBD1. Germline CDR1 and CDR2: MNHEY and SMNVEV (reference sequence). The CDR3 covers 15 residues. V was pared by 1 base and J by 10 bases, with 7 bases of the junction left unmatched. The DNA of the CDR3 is TGTGCCAGCAGTTTATACAGGGGACTCGGGTCACCCCTCCACTTT. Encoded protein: CASSLYRGLGSPLHF.

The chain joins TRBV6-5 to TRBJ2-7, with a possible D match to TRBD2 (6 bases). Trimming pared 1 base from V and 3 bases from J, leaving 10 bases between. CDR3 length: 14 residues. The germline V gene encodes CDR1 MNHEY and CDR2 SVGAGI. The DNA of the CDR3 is TGTGCCAGCAGTTACTTGCGGGGCCTCTACGAGCAGTACTTC. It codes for CASSYLRGLYEQYF.

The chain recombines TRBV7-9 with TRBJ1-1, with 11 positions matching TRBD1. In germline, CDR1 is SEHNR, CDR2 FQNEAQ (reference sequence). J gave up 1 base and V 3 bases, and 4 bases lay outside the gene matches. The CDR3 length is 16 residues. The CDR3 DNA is TGTGCCAGCAGCTTCCGGGACAGGGGGTCGAACACTGAAGCTTTCTTT. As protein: CASSFRDRGSNTEAFF.

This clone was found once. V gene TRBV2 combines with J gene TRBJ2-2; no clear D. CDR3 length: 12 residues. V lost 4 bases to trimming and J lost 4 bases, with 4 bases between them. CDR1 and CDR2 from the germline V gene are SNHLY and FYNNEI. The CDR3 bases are TGTGCCAGCAGTGCGGGCACCGGGGAGCTGTTTTTT. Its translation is CASSAGTGELFF.

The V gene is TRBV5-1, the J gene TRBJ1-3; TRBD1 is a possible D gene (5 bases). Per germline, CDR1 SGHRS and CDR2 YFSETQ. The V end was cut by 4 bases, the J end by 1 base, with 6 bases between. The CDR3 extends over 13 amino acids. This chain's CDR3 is CASSPGSGNTIYF. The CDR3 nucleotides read TGCGCCAGCAGCCCAGGGTCTGGAAACACCATATATTTT.

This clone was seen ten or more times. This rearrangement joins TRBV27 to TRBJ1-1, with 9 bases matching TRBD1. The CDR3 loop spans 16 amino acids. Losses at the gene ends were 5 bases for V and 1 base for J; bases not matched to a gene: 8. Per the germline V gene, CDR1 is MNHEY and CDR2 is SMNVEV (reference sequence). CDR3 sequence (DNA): TGTGCCAGCAGTCCCTGGACAGGGGCGTCGAACACTGAAGCTTTCTTT. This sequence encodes CASSPWTGASNTEAFF.

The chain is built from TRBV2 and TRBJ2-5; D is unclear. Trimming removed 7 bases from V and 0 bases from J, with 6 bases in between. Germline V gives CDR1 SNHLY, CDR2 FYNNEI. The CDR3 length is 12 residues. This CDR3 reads CASIAYQETQYF. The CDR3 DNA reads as TGTGCCAGCATCGCGTACCAAGAGACCCAGTACTTC. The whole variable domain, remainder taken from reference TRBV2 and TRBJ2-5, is EPEVTQTPSHQVTQMGQEVILRCVPISNHLYFYWYRQILGQKVEFLVSFYNNEISEKSEIFDDQFSVERPDGSNFTLKIRSTKLEDSAMYFCASIAYQETQYFGPGTRLLVL.

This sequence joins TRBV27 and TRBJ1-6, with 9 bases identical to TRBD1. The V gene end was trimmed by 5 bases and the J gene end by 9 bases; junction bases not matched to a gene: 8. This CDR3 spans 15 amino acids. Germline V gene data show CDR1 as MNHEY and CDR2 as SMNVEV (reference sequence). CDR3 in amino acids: CASSAPQGAGSPLHF. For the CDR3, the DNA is TGTGCCAGCAGTGCCCCACAGGGGGCAGGTTCACCCCTCCACTTT.

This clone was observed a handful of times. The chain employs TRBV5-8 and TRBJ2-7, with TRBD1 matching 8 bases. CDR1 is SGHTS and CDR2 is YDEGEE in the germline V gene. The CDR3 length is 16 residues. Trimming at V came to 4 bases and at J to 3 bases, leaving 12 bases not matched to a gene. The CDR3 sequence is CASSLSTGTGIYEQYF. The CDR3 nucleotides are TGTGCCAGCAGCCTCTCTACCGGGACAGGAATCTACGAGCAGTACTTC. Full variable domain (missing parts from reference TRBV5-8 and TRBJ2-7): EAGVTQSPTHLIKTRGQQATLRCSPISGHTSVYWYQQALGLGLQFLLWYDEGEERNRGNFPPRFSGRQFPNYSSELNVNALELEDSALYLCASSLSTGTGIYEQYFGPGTRLTVT.

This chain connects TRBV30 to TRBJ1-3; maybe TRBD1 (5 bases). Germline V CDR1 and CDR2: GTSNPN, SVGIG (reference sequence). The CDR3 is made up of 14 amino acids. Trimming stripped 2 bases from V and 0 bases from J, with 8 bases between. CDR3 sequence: CAWSRDSSGNTIYF. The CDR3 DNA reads TGTGCCTGGAGTAGAGACAGCTCTGGAAACACCATATATTTT.

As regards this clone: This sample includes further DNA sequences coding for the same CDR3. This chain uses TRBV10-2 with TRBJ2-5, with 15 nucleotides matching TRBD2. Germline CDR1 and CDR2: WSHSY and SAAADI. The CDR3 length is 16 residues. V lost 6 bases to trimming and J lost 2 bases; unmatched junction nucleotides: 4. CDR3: CASRTGLAGGQETQYF. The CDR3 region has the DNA TGCGCCAGCAGAACCGGACTAGCGGGGGGGCAAGAGACCCAGTACTTC.

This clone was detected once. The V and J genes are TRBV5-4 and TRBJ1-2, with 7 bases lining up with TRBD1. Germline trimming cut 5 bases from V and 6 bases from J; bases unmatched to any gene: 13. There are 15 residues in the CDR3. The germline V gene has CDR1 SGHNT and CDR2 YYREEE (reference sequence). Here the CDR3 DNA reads TGTGCCAGCAGACATAGACAGGGTGGTTGGGATGGCTACACCTTC. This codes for CASRHRQGGWDGYTF.

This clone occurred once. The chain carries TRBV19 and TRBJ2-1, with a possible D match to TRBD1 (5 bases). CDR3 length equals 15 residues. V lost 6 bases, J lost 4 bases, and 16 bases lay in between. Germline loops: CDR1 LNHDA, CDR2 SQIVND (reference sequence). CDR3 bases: TGTGCCAGTAGCAACGGACAAAGAAAATACAATGAGCAGTTCTTC. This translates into CASSNGQRKYNEQFF.